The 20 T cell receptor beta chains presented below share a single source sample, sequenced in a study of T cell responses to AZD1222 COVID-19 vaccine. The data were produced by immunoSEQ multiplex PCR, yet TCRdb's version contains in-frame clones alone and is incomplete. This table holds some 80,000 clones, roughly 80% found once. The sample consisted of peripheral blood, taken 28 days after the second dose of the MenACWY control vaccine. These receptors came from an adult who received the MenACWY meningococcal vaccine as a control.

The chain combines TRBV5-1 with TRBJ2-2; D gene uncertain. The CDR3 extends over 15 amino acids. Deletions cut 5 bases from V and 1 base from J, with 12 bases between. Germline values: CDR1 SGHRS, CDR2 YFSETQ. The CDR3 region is CASREGQQNTGELFF. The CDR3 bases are TGCGCCAGCAGGGAAGGTCAGCAGAACACCGGGGAGCTGTTTTTT.

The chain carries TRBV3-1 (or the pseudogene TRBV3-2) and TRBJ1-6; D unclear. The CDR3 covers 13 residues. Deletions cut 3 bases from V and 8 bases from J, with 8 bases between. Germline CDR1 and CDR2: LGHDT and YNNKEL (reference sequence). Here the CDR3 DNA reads TGTGCCAGCAGCCAGAGCATCGATTCACCCCTCCACTTT. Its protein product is CASSQSIDSPLHF.

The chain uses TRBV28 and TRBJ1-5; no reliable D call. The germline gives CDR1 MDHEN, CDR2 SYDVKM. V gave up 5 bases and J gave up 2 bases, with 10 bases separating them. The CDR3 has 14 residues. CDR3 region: CASSPIFGNQPQHF. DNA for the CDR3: TGTGCCAGCAGTCCTATATTCGGCAATCAGCCCCAGCATTTT.

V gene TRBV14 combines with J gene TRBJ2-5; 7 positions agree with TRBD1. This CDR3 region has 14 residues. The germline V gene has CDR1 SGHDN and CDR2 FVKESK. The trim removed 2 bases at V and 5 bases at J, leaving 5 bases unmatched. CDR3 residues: CASSQPQGPETQYF. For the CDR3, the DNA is TGTGCCAGCAGCCAACCACAGGGGCCGGAGACCCAGTACTTC.

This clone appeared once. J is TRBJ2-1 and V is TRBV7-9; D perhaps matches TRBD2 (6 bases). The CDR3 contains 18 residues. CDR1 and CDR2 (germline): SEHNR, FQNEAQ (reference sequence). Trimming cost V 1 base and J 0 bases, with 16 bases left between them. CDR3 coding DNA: TGTGCCAGCAGCTTAGAGCCCGGGTTTAGCGGCTCCTACAATGAGCAGTTCTTC. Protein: CASSLEPGFSGSYNEQFF.

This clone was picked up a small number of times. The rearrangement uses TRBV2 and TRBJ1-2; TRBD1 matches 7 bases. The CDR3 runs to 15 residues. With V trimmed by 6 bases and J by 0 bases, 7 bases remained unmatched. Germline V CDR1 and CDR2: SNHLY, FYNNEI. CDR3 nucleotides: TGTGCCAGCAGCACAACAGGGGAGGCTAACTATGGCTACACCTTC. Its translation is CASSTTGEANYGYTF.

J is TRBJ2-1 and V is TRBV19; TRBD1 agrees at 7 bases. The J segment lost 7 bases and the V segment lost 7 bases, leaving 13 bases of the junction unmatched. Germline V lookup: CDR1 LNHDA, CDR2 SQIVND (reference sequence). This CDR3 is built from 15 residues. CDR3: CASNDRDSLQNEQFF. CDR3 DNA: TGTGCCAGTAACGACCGGGACAGCCTACAAAATGAGCAGTTCTTC.

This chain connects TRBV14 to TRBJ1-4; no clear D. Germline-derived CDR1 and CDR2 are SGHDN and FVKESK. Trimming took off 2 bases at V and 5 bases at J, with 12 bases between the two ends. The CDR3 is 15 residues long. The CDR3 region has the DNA TGTGCCAGCAGCCAAACTGGAGTGCTGAATGAAAAACTGTTTTTT. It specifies CASSQTGVLNEKLFF.

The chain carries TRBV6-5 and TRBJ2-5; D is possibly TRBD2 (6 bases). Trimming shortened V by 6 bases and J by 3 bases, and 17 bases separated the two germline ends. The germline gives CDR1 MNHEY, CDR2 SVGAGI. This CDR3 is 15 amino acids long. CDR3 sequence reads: CASSQLPGLKETQYF. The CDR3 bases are TGTGCCAGCAGCCAACTTCCGGGACTGAAAGAGACCCAGTACTTC.

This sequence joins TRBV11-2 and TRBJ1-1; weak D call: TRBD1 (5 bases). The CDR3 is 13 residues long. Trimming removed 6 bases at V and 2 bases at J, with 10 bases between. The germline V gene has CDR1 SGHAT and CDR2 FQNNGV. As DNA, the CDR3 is TGTGCCAGCAGTTCCGACAGAAACACTGAAGCTTTCTTT. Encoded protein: CASSSDRNTEAFF. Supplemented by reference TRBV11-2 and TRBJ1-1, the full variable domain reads EAGVAQSPRYKIIEKRQSVAFWCNPISGHATLYWYQQILGQGPKLLIQFQNNGVVDDSQLPKDRFSAERLKGVDSTLKIQPAKLEDSAVYLCASSSDRNTEAFFGQGTRLTVV.

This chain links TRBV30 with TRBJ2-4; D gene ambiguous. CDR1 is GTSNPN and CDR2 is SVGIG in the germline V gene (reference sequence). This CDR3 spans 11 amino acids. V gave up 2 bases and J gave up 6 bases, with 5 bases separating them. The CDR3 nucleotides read TGTGCCTGGAGTCCGGGAAACATTCAGTACTTC. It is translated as CAWSPGNIQYF.

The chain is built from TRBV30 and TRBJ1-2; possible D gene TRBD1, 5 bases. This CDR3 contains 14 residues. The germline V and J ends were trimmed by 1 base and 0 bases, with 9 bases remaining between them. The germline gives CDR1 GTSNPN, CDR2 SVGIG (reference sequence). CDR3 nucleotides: TGTGCCTGGAGTGGGGACGGTCCTAACTATGGCTACACCTTC. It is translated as CAWSGDGPNYGYTF.

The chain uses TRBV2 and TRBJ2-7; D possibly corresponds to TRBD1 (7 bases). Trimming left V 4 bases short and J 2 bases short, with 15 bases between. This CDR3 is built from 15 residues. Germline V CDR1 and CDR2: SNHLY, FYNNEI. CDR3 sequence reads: CASSGGTVGTYEQYF. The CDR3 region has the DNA TGTGCCAGCAGTGGCGGGACAGTTGGGACCTACGAGCAGTACTTC.

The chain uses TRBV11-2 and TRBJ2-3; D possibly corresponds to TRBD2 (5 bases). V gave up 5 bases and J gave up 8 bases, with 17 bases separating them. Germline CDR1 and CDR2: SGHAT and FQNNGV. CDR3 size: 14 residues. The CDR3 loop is CASSPGLRMGTQYF. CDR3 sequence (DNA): TGTGCCAGCAGCCCCGGACTGCGAATGGGTACGCAGTATTTT. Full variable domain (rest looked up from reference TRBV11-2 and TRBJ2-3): EAGVAQSPRYKIIEKRQSVAFWCNPISGHATLYWYQQILGQGPKLLIQFQNNGVVDDSQLPKDRFSAERLKGVDSTLKIQPAKLEDSAVYLCASSPGLRMGTQYFGPGTRLTVL.

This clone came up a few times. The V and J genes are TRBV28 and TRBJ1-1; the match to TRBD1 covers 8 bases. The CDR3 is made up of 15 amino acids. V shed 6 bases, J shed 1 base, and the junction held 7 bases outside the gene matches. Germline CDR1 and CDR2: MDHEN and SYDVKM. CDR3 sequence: CASRTQGAQNTEAFF. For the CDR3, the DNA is TGTGCCAGCAGGACTCAGGGGGCGCAGAACACTGAAGCTTTCTTT.

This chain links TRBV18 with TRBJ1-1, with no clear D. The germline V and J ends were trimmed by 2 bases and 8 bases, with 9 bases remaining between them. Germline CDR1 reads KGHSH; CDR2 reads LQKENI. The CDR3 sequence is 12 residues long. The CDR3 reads CASSPKDQEAFF. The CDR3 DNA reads TGTGCCAGCTCACCAAAGGATCAAGAAGCTTTCTTT.

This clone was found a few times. CDR3 sequence: CASSLAGTGMAETQYF. The CDR3 DNA follows: TGCGCCAGCAGCTTGGCCGGGACAGGGATGGCAGAGACCCAGTACTTC. The chain carries TRBV5-1 and TRBJ2-5; 9 nucleotides align to TRBD1. Germline V lookup: CDR1 SGHRS, CDR2 YFSETQ. The V and J ends lost 0 bases and 4 bases, in that order; junction bases with no gene match: 7. CDR3 length equals 16 residues.

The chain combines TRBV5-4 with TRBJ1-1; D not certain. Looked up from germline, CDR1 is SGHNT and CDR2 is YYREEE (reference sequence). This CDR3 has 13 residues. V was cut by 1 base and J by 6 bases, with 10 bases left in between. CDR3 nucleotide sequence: TGTGCCAGCAGCTTGAGGCCGGGCGCTGAAGCTTTCTTT. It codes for CASSLRPGAEAFF.

CDR3 nucleotides: TGTGCCTGGAGCCGCTTTTCCTACGAGCAGTACTTC. Translation gives CAWSRFSYEQYF. The chain carries TRBV30 and TRBJ2-7, with no clear D. CDR1 is GTSNPN, CDR2 SVGIG, per germline (reference sequence). The CDR3 loop spans 12 amino acids. Trimming left V 3 bases short and J 1 base short, with 7 bases between.

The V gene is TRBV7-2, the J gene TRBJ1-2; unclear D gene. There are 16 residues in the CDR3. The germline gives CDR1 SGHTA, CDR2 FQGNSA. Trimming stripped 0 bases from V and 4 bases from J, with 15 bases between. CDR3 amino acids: CASSLALDHRGYGYTF. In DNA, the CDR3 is TGTGCCAGCAGCTTAGCGTTGGACCATCGGGGCTATGGCTACACCTTC.